The clone carrying this TCR beta chain is deemed medium-sized. These data come from a study of T cell repertoires in aging, cancer and after chemotherapy. The overall study: Paired samples before and after chemotherapy came from chronic lymphocytic leukemia patients on fludarabine- or bendamustine-based regimens.

Germline V gene data show CDR1 as LNHDA and CDR2 as SQIVND (reference sequence). V was cut by 7 bases and J by 7 bases, with 20 bases left in between. CDR3 length equals 15 residues. Multiplex touch-down PCR with TRB-A/B primers amplified rearranged V-D-J TRB sequences. One entry per CDR3 protein results from TCRdb running MiXCR on the multiplex PCR reads. Among around 2,900 distinct CDR3 sequences, about a fifth were seen once, and the ten largest hold 30% to 40%. The template was genomic DNA from peripheral blood, not RNA. This chain joins TRBV19 and TRBJ2-1; D possibly uses TRBD1 or TRBD2 (5 bases each). Sequencing used blood. This receptor was taken from a human donor with a blood cancer. The CDR3 reads CASKGAGTNPNEQFF. CDR3 DNA sequence: TGTGCCAGTAAGGGCGCCGGGACGAACCCTAATGAGCAGTTCTTC.